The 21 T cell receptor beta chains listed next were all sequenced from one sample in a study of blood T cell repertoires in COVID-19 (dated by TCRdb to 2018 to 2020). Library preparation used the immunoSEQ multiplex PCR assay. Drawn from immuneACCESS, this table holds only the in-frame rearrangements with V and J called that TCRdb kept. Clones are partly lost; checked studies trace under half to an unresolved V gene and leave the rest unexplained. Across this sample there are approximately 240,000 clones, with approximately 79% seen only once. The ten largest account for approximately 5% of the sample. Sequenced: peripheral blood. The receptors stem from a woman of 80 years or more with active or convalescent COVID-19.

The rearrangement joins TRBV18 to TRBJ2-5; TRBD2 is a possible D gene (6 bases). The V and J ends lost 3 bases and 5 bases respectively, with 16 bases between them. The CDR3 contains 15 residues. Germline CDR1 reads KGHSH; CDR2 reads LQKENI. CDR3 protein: CASSPGGELVETQYF. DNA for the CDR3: TGTGCCAGCTCACCGGGCGGGGAGTTGGTGGAGACCCAGTACTTC.

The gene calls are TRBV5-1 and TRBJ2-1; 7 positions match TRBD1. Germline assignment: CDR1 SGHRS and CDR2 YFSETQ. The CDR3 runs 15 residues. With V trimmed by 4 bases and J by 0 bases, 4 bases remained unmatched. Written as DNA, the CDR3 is TGCGCCAGCAGCCTGGGACAGCTCTCCTACAATGAGCAGTTCTTC. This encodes CASSLGQLSYNEQFF.

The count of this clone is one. CDR3 in DNA: TGTGCCAGCAGCTTGTCCGCTAGCGGCTACTCCTACGAGCAGTACTTC. Amino acids: CASSLSASGYSYEQYF. The J gene is TRBJ2-7, the V gene TRBV5-4, with 7 bases matching TRBD2. The germline gives CDR1 SGHNT, CDR2 YYREEE (reference sequence). The CDR3 length is 16 residues. J was trimmed by 0 bases and V by 1 base; bases with no gene match: 7.

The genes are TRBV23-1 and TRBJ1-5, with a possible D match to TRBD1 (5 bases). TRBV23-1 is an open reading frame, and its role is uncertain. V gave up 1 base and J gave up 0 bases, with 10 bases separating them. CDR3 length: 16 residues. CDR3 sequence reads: CASSQLSGDSNQPQHF. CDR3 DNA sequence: TGCGCCAGCAGTCAATTATCGGGGGATAGCAATCAGCCCCAGCATTTT.

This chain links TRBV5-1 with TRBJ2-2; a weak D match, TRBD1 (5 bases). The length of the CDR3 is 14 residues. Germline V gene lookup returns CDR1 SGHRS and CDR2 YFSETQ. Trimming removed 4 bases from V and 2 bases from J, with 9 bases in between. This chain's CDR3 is CASSVGHNTGELFF. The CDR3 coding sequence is TGCGCCAGCAGCGTAGGACACAACACCGGGGAGCTGTTTTTT. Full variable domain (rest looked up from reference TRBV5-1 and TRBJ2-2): KAGVTQTPRYLIKTRGQQVTLSCSPISGHRSVSWYQQTPGQGLQFLFEYFSETQRNKGNFPGRFSGRQFSNSRSEMNVSTLELGDSALYLCASSVGHNTGELFFGEGSRLTVL.

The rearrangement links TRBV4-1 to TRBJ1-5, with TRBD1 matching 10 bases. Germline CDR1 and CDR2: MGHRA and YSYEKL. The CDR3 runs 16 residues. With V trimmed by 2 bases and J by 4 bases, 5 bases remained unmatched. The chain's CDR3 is CASSQTRTGGNQPQHF. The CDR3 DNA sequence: TGCGCCAGCAGCCAAACGAGGACAGGGGGAAATCAGCCCCAGCATTTT.

The CDR3 sequence is CASSQDTGGLAKNIQYF. As DNA, the CDR3 is TGTGCCAGCAGCCAAGATACTGGGGGCTTGGCCAAAAACATTCAGTACTTC. The rearrangement joins TRBV3-1 (or the pseudogene TRBV3-2) to TRBJ2-4, with TRBD1 as a possible D gene (6 bases). There are 17 residues in the CDR3. The ends were cut back, 0 bases at V and 1 base at J, with 13 bases in the middle. From germline, CDR1 is LGHDT and CDR2 YNNKEL (reference sequence).

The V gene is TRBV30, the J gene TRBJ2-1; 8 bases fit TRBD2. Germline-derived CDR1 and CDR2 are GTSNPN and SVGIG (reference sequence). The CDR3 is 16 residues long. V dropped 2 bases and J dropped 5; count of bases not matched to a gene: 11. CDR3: CAWSPTGRALHNEQFF. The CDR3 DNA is TGTGCCTGGAGTCCGACCGGGAGGGCTCTCCACAATGAGCAGTTCTTC.

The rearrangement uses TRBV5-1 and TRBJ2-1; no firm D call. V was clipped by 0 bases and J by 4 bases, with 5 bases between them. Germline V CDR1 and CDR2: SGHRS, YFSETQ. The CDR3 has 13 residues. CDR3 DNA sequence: TGCGCCAGCAGCTTGGGAACATACAATGAGCAGTTCTTC. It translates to CASSLGTYNEQFF.

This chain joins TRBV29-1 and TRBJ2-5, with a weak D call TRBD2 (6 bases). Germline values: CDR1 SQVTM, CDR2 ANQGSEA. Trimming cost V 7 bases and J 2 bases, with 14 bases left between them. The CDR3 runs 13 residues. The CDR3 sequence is CSGSGGGQETQYF. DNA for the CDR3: TGCAGCGGGAGCGGTGGGGGGCAAGAGACCCAGTACTTC.

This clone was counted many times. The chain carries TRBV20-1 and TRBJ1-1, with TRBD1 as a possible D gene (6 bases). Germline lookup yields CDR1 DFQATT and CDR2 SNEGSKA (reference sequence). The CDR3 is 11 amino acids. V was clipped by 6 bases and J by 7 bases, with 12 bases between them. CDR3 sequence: CSAEDRNEAFF. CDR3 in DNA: TGCAGTGCCGAAGACAGGAATGAAGCTTTCTTT.

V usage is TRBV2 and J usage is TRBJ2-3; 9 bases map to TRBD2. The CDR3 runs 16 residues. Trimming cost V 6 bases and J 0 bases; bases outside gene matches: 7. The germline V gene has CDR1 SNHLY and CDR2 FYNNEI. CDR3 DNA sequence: TGTGCCAGCAGCCTTGGGACTAGCAGAAGCACAGATACGCAGTATTTT. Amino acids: CASSLGTSRSTDTQYF.

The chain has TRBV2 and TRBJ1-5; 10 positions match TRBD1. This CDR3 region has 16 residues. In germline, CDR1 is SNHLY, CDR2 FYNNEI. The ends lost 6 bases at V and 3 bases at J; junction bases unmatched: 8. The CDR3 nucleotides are TGTGCCAGCAGCGGAGGACAGGGGGATAACAATCAGCCCCAGCATTTT. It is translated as CASSGGQGDNNQPQHF.

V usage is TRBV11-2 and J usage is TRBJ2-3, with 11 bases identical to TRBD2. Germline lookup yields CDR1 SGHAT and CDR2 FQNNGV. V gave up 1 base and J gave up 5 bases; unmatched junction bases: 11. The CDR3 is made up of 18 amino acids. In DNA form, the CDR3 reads TGTGCCAGCAGCTTAGCGTGGGCTAGCGGGGGGTATAAAGATACGCAGTATTTT. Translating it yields CASSLAWASGGYKDTQYF.

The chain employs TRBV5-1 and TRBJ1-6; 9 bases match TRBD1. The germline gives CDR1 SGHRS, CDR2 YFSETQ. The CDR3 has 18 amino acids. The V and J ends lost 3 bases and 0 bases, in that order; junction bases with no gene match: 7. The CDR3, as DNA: TGCGCCAGCAGCTCCGGGACAGGGTCTTACTCCTATAATTCACCCCTCCACTTT. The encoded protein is CASSSGTGSYSYNSPLHF.

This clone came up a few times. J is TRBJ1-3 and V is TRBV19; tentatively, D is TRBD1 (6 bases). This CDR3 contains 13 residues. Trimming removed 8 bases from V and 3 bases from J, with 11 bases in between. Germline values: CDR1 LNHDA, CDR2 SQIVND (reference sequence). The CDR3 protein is CASSGQSGNTIYF. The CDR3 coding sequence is TGTGCCAGTTCGGGACAAAGTGGAAACACCATATATTTT. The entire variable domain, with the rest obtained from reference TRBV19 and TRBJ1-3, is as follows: DGGITQSPKYLFRKEGQNVTLSCEQNLNHDAMYWYRQDPGQGLRLIYYSQIVNDFQKGDIAEGYSVSREKKESFPLTVTSAQKNPTAFYLCASSGQSGNTIYFGEGSWLTVV.

CDR3 in DNA: TGTGCCAGTAGTATGGAGTTTATGGCCAAAAACATTCAGTACTTC. Amino acid sequence: CASSMEFMAKNIQYF. The chain carries TRBV19 and TRBJ2-4; D not resolved. The germline gives CDR1 LNHDA, CDR2 SQIVND (reference sequence). The germline V and J ends were trimmed by 3 bases and 1 base, with 10 bases remaining between them. The CDR3 spans 15 residues.

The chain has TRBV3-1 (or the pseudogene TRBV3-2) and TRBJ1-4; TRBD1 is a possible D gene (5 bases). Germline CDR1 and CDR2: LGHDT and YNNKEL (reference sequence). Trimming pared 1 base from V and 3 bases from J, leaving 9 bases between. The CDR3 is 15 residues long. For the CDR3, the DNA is TGTGCCAGCAGCCAAGGGACACCCTCTAATGAAAAACTGTTTTTT. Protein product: CASSQGTPSNEKLFF.

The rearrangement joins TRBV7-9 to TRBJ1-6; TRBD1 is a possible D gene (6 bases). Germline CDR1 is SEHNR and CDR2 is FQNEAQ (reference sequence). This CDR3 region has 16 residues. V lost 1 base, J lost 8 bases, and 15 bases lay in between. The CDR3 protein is CASSLVQGPLDSPLHF. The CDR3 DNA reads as TGTGCCAGCAGCTTAGTACAGGGTCCCTTGGATTCACCCCTCCACTTT.

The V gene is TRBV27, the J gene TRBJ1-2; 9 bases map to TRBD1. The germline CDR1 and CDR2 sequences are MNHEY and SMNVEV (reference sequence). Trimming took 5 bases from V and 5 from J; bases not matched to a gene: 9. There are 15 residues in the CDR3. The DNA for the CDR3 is TGTGCCAGCAGTCCCCGGGACAGGGATGGGTATGGCTACACCTTC. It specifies CASSPRDRDGYGYTF.

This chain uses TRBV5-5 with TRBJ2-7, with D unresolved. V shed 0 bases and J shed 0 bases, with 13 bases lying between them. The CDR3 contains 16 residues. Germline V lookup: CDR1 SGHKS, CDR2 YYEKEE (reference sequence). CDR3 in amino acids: CASSLELAASSYEQYF. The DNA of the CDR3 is TGTGCCAGCAGCTTGGAATTGGCGGCTAGCTCCTACGAGCAGTACTTC.